The T cell receptor (beta chain) under discussion was sequenced for a study of lymphopenia after photon versus proton radiotherapy. TCRdb keeps only in-frame clones here, not all; method: immunoSEQ multiplex PCR. The repertoire consists of tens of thousands of clones, with around 83% occurring once and the leading ten covering 1.2% to 1.5%. The germline V gene has CDR1 MDHEN and CDR2 SYDVKM. J was trimmed by 6 bases and V by 6 bases; bases with no gene match: 14. The CDR3 contains 16 residues. The sequences come from peripheral blood, collected from a patient treated with proton-based radiotherapy. The V and J genes are TRBV28 and TRBJ2-1; TRBD1 matches at 7 bases. The clonotype comes from a man aged 60-69 years with pancreatic cancer. The CDR3 loop reads CASRPRQGSPLNEQFF. In nucleotides, the CDR3 is TGTGCCAGCAGGCCGCGACAGGGAAGCCCACTCAATGAGCAGTTCTTC. Full variable domain (remainder filled in from reference TRBV28 and TRBJ2-1): DVKVTQSSRYLVKRTGEKVFLECVQDMDHENMFWYRQDPGLGLRLIYFSYDVKMKEKGDIPEGYSVSREKKERFSLILESASTNQTSMYLCASRPRQGSPLNEQFFGPGTRLTVL.